Sequencing of this TCR beta chain was carried out in a study of blood T cell repertoires in COVID-19. Turning to the study itself: The study drew acute and convalescent COVID-19 samples from the United States, Italy and Spain. From T cells, B-cell-depleted T cells, or PBMCs came the material, which was cDNA or gDNA.

The V gene's germline CDR1 is MDHEN and CDR2 SYDVKM. J gave up 6 bases and V 7 bases, and 11 bases lay outside the gene matches. The CDR3 consists of 14 residues. Which cohort a participant joined came from the clinical history participants gave. Recovered status in Cohort 3 required two negative PCRs, clearance, or symptom resolution. Clones were read by immunoSEQ multiplex PCR, and TCRdb kept only the in-frame ones, dropping some. The table includes 290,000 or so clones, 86% detected once. This clone occurred a few times. The chain links TRBV28 to TRBJ2-5, with 7 bases fitting TRBD1. This sequence was found in a woman aged 18-29 years who had recovered from COVID-19. What was sequenced was PBMCs or T cells enriched from blood (not recorded which). This CDR3 is CASIDDRVDKTQYF. CDR3 DNA: TGTGCCAGCATCGACGACAGGGTAGACAAGACCCAGTACTTC.